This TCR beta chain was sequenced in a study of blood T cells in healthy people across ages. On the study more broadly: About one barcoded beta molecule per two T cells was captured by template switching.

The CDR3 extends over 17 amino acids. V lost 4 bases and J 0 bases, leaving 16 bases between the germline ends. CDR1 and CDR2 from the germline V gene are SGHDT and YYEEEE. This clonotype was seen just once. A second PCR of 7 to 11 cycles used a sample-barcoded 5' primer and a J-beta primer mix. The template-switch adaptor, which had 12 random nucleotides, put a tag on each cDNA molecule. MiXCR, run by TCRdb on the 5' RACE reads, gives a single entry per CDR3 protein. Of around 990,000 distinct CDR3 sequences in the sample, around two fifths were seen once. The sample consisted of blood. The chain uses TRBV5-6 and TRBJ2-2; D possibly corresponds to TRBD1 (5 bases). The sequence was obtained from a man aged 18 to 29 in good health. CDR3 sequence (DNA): TGTGCCAGCAGCCCAACTTGGACAAACGCGAACACCGGGGAGCTGTTTTTT. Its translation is CASSPTWTNANTGELFF.